The clone carrying this T cell receptor beta chain appeared once. This sample stems from a study of blood T cell repertoires in COVID-19. Study summary: Nucleic acid was either cDNA or gDNA, and it came from T cells, B-cell-depleted T cells, or PBMCs.

Trimming at V came to 7 bases and at J to 8 bases, leaving 7 bases not matched to a gene. CDR3 length: 13 amino acids. Germline V lookup: CDR1 SNHLY, CDR2 FYNNEI. Generated by immunoSEQ multiplex PCR, the TCRdb table keeps only in-frame clones and is missing some. This sample has around 47,000 clones, with roughly 87% found just once. V is TRBV2 and J is TRBJ2-1, with 8 bases that match TRBD1. The sequencing sample was made of peripheral blood. This sequence was found in a woman of 80 years or more in a cohort sampled during active or convalescent COVID-19. The CDR3 loop reads CASTGQARDEQFF. The CDR3 nucleotides read TGTGCCAGCACGGGACAGGCTAGGGATGAGCAGTTCTTC. The entire variable domain, with the rest obtained from reference TRBV2 and TRBJ2-1, is as follows: EPEVTQTPSHQVTQMGQEVILRCVPISNHLYFYWYRQILGQKVEFLVSFYNNEISEKSEIFDDQFSVERPDGSNFTLKIRSTKLEDSAMYFCASTGQARDEQFFGPGTRLTVL.